This T cell receptor beta chain was sequenced during a study of human T cells and chemical hapten exposure. The sample's time point: healthy volunteer bleed at 2 weeks. Extraction yielded total RNA from whole blood (unfractionated). Germline values: CDR1 SNHLY, CDR2 FYNNEI. This CDR3 is built from 13 residues. Trimming took 7 bases from V and 4 from J, leaving 13 bases between them. It was the library that attached unique molecular identifiers to individual cDNA molecules. In the original workflow: Counts of TCRs in each sample centred on a median of around 99,000 and extended from around 25,000 to 690,000. TCRdb independently ran MiXCR on the RACE reads; one entry per CDR3 protein. The V and J calls and clone size come from TCRdb's table, not from the authors' own analysis. The sample lists roughly 100,000 distinct CDR3 sequences; 8.5% to 9% were seen once. As for this clonotype: Its antigen remains unknown.

Study-wide results and caveats: No alteration of TCRs above 1 in 1000 frequency was seen with DPC sensitization.

Sequencing was carried out using whole blood. The clonotype was recovered from a female donor in good health. Some clones in this sample may be carry-over from other donors' samples. This rearrangement joins TRBV2 to TRBJ1-1; a possible D gene is TRBD1 (6 bases). This chain's CDR3 is CASTPGAGTEAFF. The CDR3 region has the DNA TGTGCCAGCACCCCAGGGGCGGGCACTGAAGCTTTCTTT.